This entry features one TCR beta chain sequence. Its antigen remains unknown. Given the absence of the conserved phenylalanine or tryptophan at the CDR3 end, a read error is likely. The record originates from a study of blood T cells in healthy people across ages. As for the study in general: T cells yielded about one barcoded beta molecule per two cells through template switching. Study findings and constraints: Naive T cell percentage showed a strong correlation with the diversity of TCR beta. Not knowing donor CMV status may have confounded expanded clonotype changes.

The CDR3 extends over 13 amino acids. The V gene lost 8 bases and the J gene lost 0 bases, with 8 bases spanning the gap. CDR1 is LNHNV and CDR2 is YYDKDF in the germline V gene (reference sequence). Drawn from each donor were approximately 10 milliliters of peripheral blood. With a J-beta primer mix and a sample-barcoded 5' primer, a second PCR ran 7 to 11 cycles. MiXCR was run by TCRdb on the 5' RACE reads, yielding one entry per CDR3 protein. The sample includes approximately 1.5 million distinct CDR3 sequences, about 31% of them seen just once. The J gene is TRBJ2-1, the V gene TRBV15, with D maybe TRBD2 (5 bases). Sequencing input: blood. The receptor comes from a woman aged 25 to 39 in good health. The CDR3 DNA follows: TGTGCCACCCGCGAGGGCTCCTACAATGAGCAGTTCGTC. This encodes CATREGSYNEQFV.